The entry below describes one T cell receptor (beta chain). After removal of 7 bases from V and 4 bases from J, the junction contained 6 bases not matched to a gene. CDR1 is MDHEN and CDR2 is SYDVKM in the germline V gene. The CDR3 totals 13 residues. This sample was included in a study of blood T cell repertoires in COVID-19. For the study at large: T cells, B-cell-depleted T cells, or PBMCs supplied cDNA or gDNA.

In the authors' workflow: Amplifying reference gene primers gave estimates of nucleated cell counts. The assay was immunoSEQ multiplex PCR, and TCRdb's table has in-frame clones only and misses some. From that table come the V and J calls and clone size; the DNA was used to work out D and trimming. Of approximately 110,000 clones in the sample, about 85% are singletons; the top ten hold 2% to 2.5%. The sequence was collected from a human donor in a cohort sampled during active COVID-19. The J gene is TRBJ2-5, the V gene TRBV28, with 7 bases aligning to TRBD1. Sequencing was carried out using peripheral blood. The CDR3 coding sequence is TGTGCCAGCAACGGACGGGACAGAGAGACCCAGTACTTC. This encodes CASNGRDRETQYF.